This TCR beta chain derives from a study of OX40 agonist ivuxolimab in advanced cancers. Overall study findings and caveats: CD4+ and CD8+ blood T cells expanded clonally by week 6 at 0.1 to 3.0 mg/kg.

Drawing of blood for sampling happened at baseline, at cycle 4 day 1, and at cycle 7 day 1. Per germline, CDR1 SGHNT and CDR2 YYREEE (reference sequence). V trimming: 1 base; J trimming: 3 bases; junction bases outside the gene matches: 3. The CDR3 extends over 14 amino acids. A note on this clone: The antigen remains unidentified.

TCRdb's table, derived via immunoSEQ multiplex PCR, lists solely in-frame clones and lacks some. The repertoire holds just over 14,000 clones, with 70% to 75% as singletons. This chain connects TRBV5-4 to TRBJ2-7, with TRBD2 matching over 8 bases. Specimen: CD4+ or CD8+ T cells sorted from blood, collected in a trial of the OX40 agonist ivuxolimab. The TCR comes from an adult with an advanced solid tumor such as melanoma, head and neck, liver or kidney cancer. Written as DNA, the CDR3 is TGTGCCAGCAGCTTGAGCGGGAGCAGCTACGAGCAGTACTTC. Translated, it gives CASSLSGSSYEQYF.